The clone carrying this TCR beta chain was detected ten times or more. The source material, RNA transcripts, was used to amplify TCR beta CDR3 regions. TCR CDR3 regions were first amplified by RT-PCR with HTBI primers. TCRdb reprocessed the multiplex PCR reads via MiXCR and lists one record per CDR3 protein. The sample yields some 380,000 distinct CDR3 sequences, approximately 12% seen once. Exclusion of patients followed from uncontrolled infection, other autoimmune disease, pregnancy or lactation. This specimen belongs to a study of T cells in Graves' hyperthyroidism and ophthalmopathy. Germline V CDR1 and CDR2: SGHAT, FQDESV (reference sequence). V lost 5 bases and J lost 2, with 12 bases in between. The CDR3 is 14 amino acids.

This clonotype was sampled from a man aged 25 to 40 with Graves' hyperthyroidism that later progressed to Graves' ophthalmopathy. The V call is TRBV11-1, the J call TRBJ2-5, with D unresolved. The sequencing sample was made of blood. Here the CDR3 reads CASSPDQIQETQYF. CDR3 nucleotides: TGTGCCAGCAGCCCGGACCAAATACAAGAGACCCAGTACTTC.